These 19 T cell receptor beta chains were sequenced from one sample in a study of blood T cell repertoires in COVID-19. Profiled with immunoSEQ multiplex PCR; TCRdb holds only in-frame clones, not every one. The table has approximately 210,000 clones, roughly four fifths seen once. The sequenced sample was PBMCs or T cells enriched from blood (not recorded which). All receptors come from a man aged 35 to 55 who had recovered from COVID-19.

CDR3 amino acids: CASSLLTGQGSNQPQHF. DNA of the CDR3: TGTGCCAGCAGCTTGTTAACGGGACAGGGAAGCAATCAGCCCCAGCATTTT. This chain connects TRBV5-8 to TRBJ1-5; 9 bases map to TRBD1. CDR1 and CDR2 (germline): SGHTS, YDEGEE. Germline trimming cut 1 base from V and 1 base from J; bases unmatched to any gene: 6. This CDR3 region has 17 residues.

The chain has TRBV5-1 and TRBJ2-2, with TRBD2 as a possible D gene (6 bases). The CDR3 is 15 residues long. Trimming removed 2 bases from V and 0 bases from J, with 8 bases in between. CDR1 is SGHRS, CDR2 YFSETQ, per germline. CDR3 region: CASSFLATNTGELFF. The DNA for the CDR3 is TGCGCCAGCAGCTTTCTAGCGACGAACACCGGGGAGCTGTTTTTT.

The CDR3 sequence: CASSSDGYGEAFF. In DNA form, the CDR3 reads TGCGCCAGCAGCTCCGATGGATACGGGGAAGCTTTCTTT. V usage is TRBV5-1 and J usage is TRBJ1-1; D is unclear. The CDR3 runs 13 residues. Germline V lookup: CDR1 SGHRS, CDR2 YFSETQ. The V end lost 3 bases, the J end lost 8 bases, and 14 bases lay between the germline ends.

This sequence joins TRBV4-2 and TRBJ2-1, with 7 positions matching TRBD2. Losses at the gene ends were 4 bases for V and 4 bases for J; bases not matched to a gene: 7. The CDR3 sequence is 15 residues long. Germline loops: CDR1 LGHNA, CDR2 YNFKEQ. The CDR3 coding sequence is TGTGCCAGCAGCCCGACGGGCGGGAGTTACAATGAGCAGTTCTTC. Encoded protein: CASSPTGGSYNEQFF.

This clone turned up a few times. J is TRBJ2-3 and V is TRBV11-2, with TRBD2 matching 14 bases. CDR1 SGHAT and CDR2 FQNNGV come from the germline V gene. V lost 5 bases to trimming and J lost 2 bases; unmatched junction nucleotides: 6. This CDR3 is built from 17 residues. Written as DNA, the CDR3 is TGTGCCAGCAGCGATGGACTAGCGGGGGGATACACAGATACGCAGTATTTT. Its protein product is CASSDGLAGGYTDTQYF.

The J gene is TRBJ2-1, the V gene TRBV29-1; D gene ambiguous. Germline loops: CDR1 SQVTM, CDR2 ANQGSEA. CDR3 length: 13 residues. V lost 4 bases, J lost 3 bases, and 10 bases lay in between. The CDR3 reads CSVVVLVYNEQFF. DNA for the CDR3: TGCAGCGTTGTGGTCCTAGTCTACAATGAGCAGTTCTTC.

This clone was seen once. The chain couples TRBV30 to TRBJ1-4, with a tentative D call TRBD1 (5 bases). Trimming left V 1 base short and J 8 bases short, with 11 bases between. CDR3 length equals 13 residues. Germline V CDR1 and CDR2: GTSNPN, SVGIG (reference sequence). CDR3 loop: CAWSESRAEKLFF. The DNA of the CDR3 is TGTGCCTGGAGTGAGTCCAGGGCCGAAAAACTGTTTTTT. Looking up the rest from reference TRBV30 and TRBJ1-4 gives the full variable domain: SQTIHQWPATLVQPVGSPLSLECTVEGTSNPNLYWYRQAAGRGLQLLFYSVGIGQISSEVPQNLSASRPQDRQFILSSKKLLLSDSGFYLCAWSESRAEKLFFGSGTQLSVL.

The chain is built from TRBV11-3 and TRBJ2-3; D may be TRBD1 (7 bases). V was pared by 5 bases and J by 2 bases, with 14 bases between. This CDR3 region has 15 residues. The germline gives CDR1 SGHNT, CDR2 YENEEA. CDR3: CASSPRGDLTDTQYF. CDR3 sequence (DNA): TGTGCCAGCAGCCCCAGGGGGGATCTCACAGATACGCAGTATTTT.

This clone was detected a few times. This chain uses TRBV30 with TRBJ1-5, with D perhaps TRBD1 (6 bases). Per the germline V gene, CDR1 is GTSNPN and CDR2 is SVGIG (reference sequence). CDR3 size: 13 residues. Trimming pared 4 bases from V and 5 bases from J, leaving 12 bases between. CDR3 sequence: CAWNRNRDQPQHF. CDR3 coding DNA: TGTGCCTGGAATAGAAACAGGGATCAGCCCCAGCATTTT.

V gene TRBV19 combines with J gene TRBJ1-2; 11 positions agree with TRBD1. The length of the CDR3 is 15 residues. CDR1 is LNHDA and CDR2 is SQIVND in the germline V gene (reference sequence). V dropped 6 bases and J dropped 7; count of bases not matched to a gene: 10. The chain's CDR3 is CASSLGTGGYGGYTF. For the CDR3, the DNA is TGTGCCAGTAGCCTTGGGACAGGGGGATATGGTGGCTACACCTTC.

The CDR3 DNA sequence: TGTGCCAGCAGAACGGACATAGGCGGCACAGATACGCAGTATTTT. It yields the protein CASRTDIGGTDTQYF. The J gene is TRBJ2-3, the V gene TRBV5-4, with D possibly matching TRBD1 (5 bases). V was shortened by 5 bases and J by 1 base, with 14 bases between the two germline ends. There are 15 residues in the CDR3. Per germline, CDR1 SGHNT and CDR2 YYREEE (reference sequence).

The chain has TRBV19 and TRBJ1-4; 10 bases fit TRBD1. CDR3 length: 13 residues. With 8 bases clipped from V and 10 bases from J, the junction kept 7 bases outside the gene matches. The V gene's germline CDR1 is LNHDA and CDR2 SQIVND (reference sequence). CDR3 nucleotides: TGTGCCAGTGCAGACAGGGGGCGCGGAAAACTGTTTTTT. As protein: CASADRGRGKLFF. The full variable domain, completed using reference TRBV19 and TRBJ1-4, is DGGITQSPKYLFRKEGQNVTLSCEQNLNHDAMYWYRQDPGQGLRLIYYSQIVNDFQKGDIAEGYSVSREKKESFPLTVTSAQKNPTAFYLCASADRGRGKLFFGSGTQLSVL.

The V and J genes are TRBV12-2 and TRBJ2-4; the listed D gene, TRBD1, was not tested against the DNA. TRBV12-2 is a pseudogene segment. The CDR3 covers 15 residues. The chain's CDR3 is CASRLETVPKNIQYF. CDR3 bases: TGTGCAAGTCGCTTGGAGACAGTCCCAAAAAACATTCAGTACTTC.

The V and J genes are TRBV27 and TRBJ1-6; D not resolved. The ends were cut back, 2 bases at V and 10 bases at J, with 15 bases in the middle. The CDR3 runs to 15 residues. The germline gives CDR1 MNHEY, CDR2 SMNVEV (reference sequence). In DNA form, the CDR3 reads TGTGCCAGCAGTTTAGGCCCTAGGTCCCCCTCACCCCTCCACTTT. Its protein is CASSLGPRSPSPLHF.

This chain uses TRBV6-5 with TRBJ1-2; D is possibly TRBD1 (6 bases). V lost 4 bases, J lost 4 bases, and 7 bases lay in between. Germline assignment: CDR1 MNHEY and CDR2 SVGAGI. This CDR3 has 12 residues. CDR3 coding DNA: TGTGCCAGCAGTTCACAGGGCTATGGCTACACCTTC. Translated: CASSSQGYGYTF.

The chain couples TRBV3-1 (or the pseudogene TRBV3-2) to TRBJ1-2; D unresolved. There are 14 residues in the CDR3. Looked up from germline, CDR1 is LGHDT and CDR2 is YNNKEL (reference sequence). V was trimmed by 1 base and J by 4 bases, leaving 10 bases between them. CDR3 sequence reads: CASSQVNGAYGYTF. In nucleotides, the CDR3 is TGTGCCAGCAGCCAAGTAAACGGAGCCTATGGCTACACCTTC.

The chain couples TRBV5-1 to TRBJ2-5; the D is unclear. Trimming left V 0 bases short and J 1 base short, with 10 bases between. Germline lookup yields CDR1 SGHRS and CDR2 YFSETQ. This CDR3 is built from 15 residues. The CDR3 is CASSLGGLFQETQYF. The CDR3, as DNA: TGCGCCAGCAGCTTGGGTGGGCTCTTCCAAGAGACCCAGTACTTC.

The chain carries TRBV29-1 and TRBJ2-3, with TRBD2 matching over 10 bases. This CDR3 contains 12 residues. V shed 7 bases and J 3 bases; nucleotides not matched to a gene: 1. CDR1 is SQVTM and CDR2 is ANQGSEA in the germline V gene. The CDR3 spells CSAAGGTDTQYF. In DNA, the CDR3 is TGCAGCGCAGCGGGAGGGACAGATACGCAGTATTTT.

Ten or more counts support this clone. This rearrangement joins TRBV7-9 to TRBJ2-2; tentative D call: TRBD2 (5 bases). Germline V gene data show CDR1 as SEHNR and CDR2 as FQNEAQ (reference sequence). CDR3 size: 15 residues. V was pared by 8 bases and J by 2 bases, with 15 bases between. The CDR3 coding sequence is TGTGCCAGCTCGGAGGCCAGGCAAAACACCGGGGAGCTGTTTTTT. Protein: CASSEARQNTGELFF.